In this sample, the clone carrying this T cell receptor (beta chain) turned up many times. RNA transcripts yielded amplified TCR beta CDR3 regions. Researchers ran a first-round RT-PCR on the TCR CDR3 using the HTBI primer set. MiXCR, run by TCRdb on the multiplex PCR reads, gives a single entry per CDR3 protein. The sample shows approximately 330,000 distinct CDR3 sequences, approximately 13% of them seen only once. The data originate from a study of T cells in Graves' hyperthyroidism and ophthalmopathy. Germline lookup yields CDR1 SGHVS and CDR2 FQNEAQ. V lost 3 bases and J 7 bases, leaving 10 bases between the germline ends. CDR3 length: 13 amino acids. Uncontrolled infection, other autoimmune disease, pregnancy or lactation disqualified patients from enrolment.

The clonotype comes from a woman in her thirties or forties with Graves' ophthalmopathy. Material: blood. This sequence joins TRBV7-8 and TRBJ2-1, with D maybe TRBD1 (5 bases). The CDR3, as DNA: TGTGCCAGCAGCTTGCAGGGAAGGAATGAGCAGTTCTTC. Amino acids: CASSLQGRNEQFF.